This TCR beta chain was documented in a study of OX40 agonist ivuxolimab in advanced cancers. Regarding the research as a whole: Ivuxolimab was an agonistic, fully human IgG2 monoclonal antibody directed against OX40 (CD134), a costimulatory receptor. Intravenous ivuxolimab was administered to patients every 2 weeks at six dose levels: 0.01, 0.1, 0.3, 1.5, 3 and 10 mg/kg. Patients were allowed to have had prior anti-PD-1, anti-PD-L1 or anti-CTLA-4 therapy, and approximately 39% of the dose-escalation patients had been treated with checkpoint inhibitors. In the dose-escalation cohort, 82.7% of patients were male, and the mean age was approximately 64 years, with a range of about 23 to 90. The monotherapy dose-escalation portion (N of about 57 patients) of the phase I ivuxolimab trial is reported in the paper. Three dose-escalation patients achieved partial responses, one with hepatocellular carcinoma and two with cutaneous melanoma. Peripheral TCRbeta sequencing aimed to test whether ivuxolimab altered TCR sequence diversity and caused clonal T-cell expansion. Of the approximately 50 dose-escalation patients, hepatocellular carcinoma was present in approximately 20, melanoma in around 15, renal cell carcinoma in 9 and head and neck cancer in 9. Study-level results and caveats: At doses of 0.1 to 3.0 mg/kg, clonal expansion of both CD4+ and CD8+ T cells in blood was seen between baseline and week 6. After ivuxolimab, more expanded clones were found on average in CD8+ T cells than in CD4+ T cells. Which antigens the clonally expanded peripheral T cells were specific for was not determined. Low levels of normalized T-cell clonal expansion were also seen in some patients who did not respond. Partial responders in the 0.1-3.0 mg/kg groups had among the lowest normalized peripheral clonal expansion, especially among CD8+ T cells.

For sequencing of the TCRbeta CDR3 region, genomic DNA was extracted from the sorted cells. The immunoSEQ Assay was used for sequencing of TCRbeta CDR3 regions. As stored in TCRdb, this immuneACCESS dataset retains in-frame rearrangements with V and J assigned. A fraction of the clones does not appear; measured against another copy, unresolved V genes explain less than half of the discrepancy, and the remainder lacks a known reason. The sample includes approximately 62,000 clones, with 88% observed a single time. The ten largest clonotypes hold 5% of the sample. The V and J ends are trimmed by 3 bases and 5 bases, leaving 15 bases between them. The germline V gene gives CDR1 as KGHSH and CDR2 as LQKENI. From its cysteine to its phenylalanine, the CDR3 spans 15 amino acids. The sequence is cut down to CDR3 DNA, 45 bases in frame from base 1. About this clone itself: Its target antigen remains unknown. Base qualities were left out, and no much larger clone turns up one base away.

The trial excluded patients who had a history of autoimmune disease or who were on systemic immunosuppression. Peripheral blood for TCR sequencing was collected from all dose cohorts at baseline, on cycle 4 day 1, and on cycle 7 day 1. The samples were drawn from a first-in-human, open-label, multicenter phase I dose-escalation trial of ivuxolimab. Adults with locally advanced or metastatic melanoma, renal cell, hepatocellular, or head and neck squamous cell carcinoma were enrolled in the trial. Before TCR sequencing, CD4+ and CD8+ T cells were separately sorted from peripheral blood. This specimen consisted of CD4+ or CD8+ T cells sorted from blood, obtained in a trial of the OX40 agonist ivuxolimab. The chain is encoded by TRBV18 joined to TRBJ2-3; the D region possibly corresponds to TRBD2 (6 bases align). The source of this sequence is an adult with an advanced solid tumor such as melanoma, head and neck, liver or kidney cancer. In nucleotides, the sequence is TGTGCCAGCTCACCGGGACTTCCCGCGGGAGATACGCAGTATTTT. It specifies CASSPGLPAGDTQYF.